This entry lists 15 T cell receptor beta chains sequenced from one sample in a study of T cell repertoires in cytomegalovirus infection. TCRdb ran MiXCR on the reads and lists one entry per CDR3 protein. The sample lists roughly 320,000 distinct CDR3 sequences; 9.5% were seen once. The sequencing input was PBMCs. The receptor source for this set is a human donor in good health (CMV status not recorded). Some clones in this sample may be carry-over from other donors' samples.

This clonotype was counted ten times or more. The genes are TRBV12-3 or TRBV12-4 and TRBJ2-2; 8 bases line up with TRBD1. The CDR3 covers 16 residues. V lost 3 bases and J lost 1; bases outside the gene matches: 4. The CDR3 here is CASSFRGQENTGELFF. CDR3 nucleotides: TGTGCCAGCAGTTTTAGGGGACAGGAGAACACCGGGGAGCTGTTTTTT.

This clonotype was recorded at least ten times. The CDR3 reads CASSQDPGSYGYTF. CDR3 DNA sequence: TGCGCCAGCAGCCAAGATCCGGGCTCCTATGGCTACACCTTC. The rearrangement joins TRBV4-3 to TRBJ1-2; D is unclear. The CDR3 contains 14 residues. Germline V gene sequence: CDR1 LGHNA, CDR2 YSLEER. The V and J ends lost 0 bases and 4 bases respectively, with 9 bases between them.

There are a few counts of this clonotype. The gene calls are TRBV5-6 and TRBJ1-5; D remains ambiguous. CDR1 SGHDT and CDR2 YYEEEE come from the germline V gene. This CDR3 has 14 amino acids. The V gene lost 4 bases and the J gene lost 1 base, with 9 bases spanning the gap. CDR3: CASSVAGSNQPQHF. CDR3 nucleotides: TGTGCCAGCAGCGTCGCCGGGAGCAATCAGCCCCAGCATTTT.

The rearrangement joins TRBV28 to TRBJ2-7, with a possible D match to TRBD1 (5 bases). Per the germline V gene, CDR1 is MDHEN and CDR2 is SYDVKM. V was trimmed by 4 bases and J by 4 bases, leaving 11 bases between them. CDR3 size: 13 residues. The CDR3 bases are TGTGCCAGCAGTTCCGCGACAGTTTACGAGCAGTACTTC. It yields the protein CASSSATVYEQYF.

This clonotype was observed a handful of times. Germline and junction disagree at one end, which may indicate a read error. This rearrangement joins TRBV7-2 to TRBJ2-5; possibly TRBD1 for D (6 bases). CDR3 length: 13 residues. Per germline, CDR1 SGHTA and CDR2 FQGNSA. This CDR3 reads CASSSDSQETQYF. DNA of the CDR3: TGCGCCAGCAGCTCGGACAGCCAAGAGACCCAGTACTTC.

This clonotype showed up just a few times. The V gene is TRBV7-9, the J gene TRBJ1-2, with D uncertain. The CDR3 is 14 residues long. Germline assignment: CDR1 SEHNR and CDR2 FQNEAQ (reference sequence). Trimming pared 5 bases from V and 6 bases from J, leaving 16 bases between. The CDR3 protein is CASSLATRRDGYTF. The DNA for the CDR3 is TGTGCCAGCAGCCTCGCCACGCGGCGGGATGGCTACACCTTC.

This clonotype has more than one count but fewer than ten. This chain joins TRBV7-2 and TRBJ2-1; TRBD2 matches at 11 bases. V gave up 7 bases and J gave up 8 bases; unmatched junction bases: 16. This CDR3 is 17 amino acids long. The germline V gene has CDR1 SGHTA and CDR2 FQGNSA. CDR3 protein: CASTFIAGGALLYEQFF. In DNA form, the CDR3 reads TGTGCCAGCACCTTCATAGCGGGAGGGGCTTTACTGTATGAGCAGTTCTTC.

This clonotype was recorded at least ten times. V and J are TRBV7-3 and TRBJ2-7; D is possibly TRBD2 (5 bases). The CDR3 length is 13 residues. Trimming took 6 bases from V and 3 from J, leaving 12 bases between them. Germline V gene data show CDR1 as SGHTA and CDR2 as FQGTGA. In DNA, the CDR3 is TGTGCCAGCAGTTCGTTAGGGAGCTACGAGCAGTACTTC. Its protein is CASSSLGSYEQYF.

This clonotype was counted between two and nine times. V usage is TRBV28 and J usage is TRBJ2-5; TRBD2 aligns across 8 bases. This CDR3 is 17 amino acids long. CDR1 and CDR2 (germline): MDHEN, SYDVKM. The V segment lost 3 bases and the J segment 5 bases; nucleotides outside the gene matches: 14. The CDR3 spells CASSFDPPASGWETQYF. The CDR3 region has the DNA TGTGCCAGCAGTTTTGACCCCCCGGCTAGCGGGTGGGAGACCCAGTACTTC.

This clonotype was seen at least ten times. The rearrangement uses TRBV11-2 and TRBJ2-1; unclear D gene. There are 17 residues in the CDR3. V was cut by 4 bases and J by 4 bases, with 20 bases left in between. The V gene's germline CDR1 is SGHAT and CDR2 FQNNGV. The CDR3 DNA sequence: TGTGCCAGCAGCTCGTCACCGGGCCGGTCTATATACAATGAGCAGTTCTTC. It specifies CASSSSPGRSIYNEQFF.

The chain couples TRBV19 to TRBJ2-1, with 11 positions matching TRBD2. Trimming at V came to 8 bases and at J to 7 bases, leaving 4 bases not matched to a gene. The germline V gene has CDR1 LNHDA and CDR2 SQIVND (reference sequence). This CDR3 is 13 amino acids long. The CDR3 DNA reads TGTGCCAGTGTCGTAGCGGGAGGGAATGAGCAGTTCTTC. Protein: CASVVAGGNEQFF.

This clonotype was observed at least ten times. CDR3 sequence reads: CASSSLSGGRDTQYF. Here the CDR3 DNA reads TGTGCCAGCAGTTCCCTTAGCGGGGGGCGGGATACGCAGTATTTT. The gene calls are TRBV27 and TRBJ2-3; 10 positions agree with TRBD2. The CDR3 is 15 residues long. V gave up 4 bases and J gave up 6 bases; unmatched junction bases: 7. In germline, CDR1 is MNHEY, CDR2 SMNVEV (reference sequence).

The chain couples TRBV6-1 to TRBJ1-1, with D possibly being TRBD1 (5 bases). V lost 5 bases to trimming and J lost 3 bases, with 16 bases between them. Per germline, CDR1 MNHNS and CDR2 SASEGT. The CDR3 extends over 15 amino acids. The CDR3 nucleotides are TGTGCCAGCAGTTACCCGGGACCAAGGGACACTGAAGCTTTCTTT. Protein product: CASSYPGPRDTEAFF.

This clonotype was detected ten times or more. The rearrangement links TRBV11-3 to TRBJ2-2; 7 bases match TRBD1. CDR1 and CDR2 from the germline V gene are SGHNT and YENEEA. The CDR3 runs 15 residues. V was pared by 5 bases and J by 6 bases, with 9 bases of the junction left unmatched. DNA of the CDR3: TGTGCCAGCAGCAGAGGGTCGCAGGGGGCCGGGGAGCTGTTTTTT. As protein: CASSRGSQGAGELFF.

This chain joins TRBV19 and TRBJ1-5, with TRBD1 identical over 8 bases. The CDR3 consists of 15 residues. Losses at the gene ends were 7 bases for V and 4 bases for J; bases not matched to a gene: 9. Germline V gene sequence: CDR1 LNHDA, CDR2 SQIVND (reference sequence). The DNA for the CDR3 is TGTGCCAGTATTCTCCGGACAGGGTTGAATCAGCCCCAGCATTTT. Its translation is CASILRTGLNQPQHF.